Here is one T cell receptor (beta chain) with its context. Its antigen remains unknown. One end of the junction does not line up with germline, which may come from a read error. The CDR3 length is 14 residues. The germline CDR1 and CDR2 sequences are SGHAT and FQNNGV. These data originate in a study of CD8 T cells in ankylosing spondylitis. Study results and limitations: In reactive arthritis synovial fluid and blood, some motif variants had been reported before. Apparently characteristic of ankylosing spondylitis blood was a TCR beta motif (roughly eight highly homologous variants).

TCRdb re-called the 5' RACE reads with MiXCR, one entry per CDR3 protein. The data show 670,000 or so distinct CDR3 sequences, roughly 20% seen once. Sequencing was performed on blood, either unsorted or a sorted T cell fraction (not recorded which). The sequence was collected from a male donor with ankylosing spondylitis. The chain joins TRBV11-2 to TRBJ2-4, with 8 bases lining up with TRBD1. CDR3 sequence: CASSRSGDRPGGHF. The CDR3 nucleotides read TGTGCCAGCAGCCGTTCCGGGGACAGGCCAGGGGGACACTTC.